Here is one TCR beta chain with its context. CDR3 length: 15 residues. CDR1 GTSNPN and CDR2 SVGIG come from the germline V gene (reference sequence). V shed 0 bases and J 4 bases; nucleotides not matched to a gene: 8. Primers included in the PCR were 60 Vbeta and 13 Jbeta primers. The assay was immunoSEQ multiplex PCR, and TCRdb's table has in-frame clones only and misses some. Among more than 140,000 clones listed, about 75% were seen once. This entry is derived from a study of cytomegalovirus exposure and HLA in healthy donors. The sequenced sample was PBMCs. The chain has TRBV30 and TRBJ1-2; 7 bases fit TRBD1. This TCR came from a male donor in good health and CMV-seronegative. The DNA of the CDR3 is TGTGCCTGGAGTGTACGGGACAGACGACCCTATGGCTACACCTTC. It translates to CAWSVRDRRPYGYTF.